The 13 T cell receptor beta chains in this list originate from one sample, sequenced in a study of prognosis after radiotherapy for stage I lung cancer. From genomic DNA, two-round multiplex PCR was used to amplify TCR beta CDR3. First-round PCR employed TRBV- and TRBJ-specific primers for each gene. TCRdb processed the multiplex PCR reads anew with MiXCR; each CDR3 protein has one entry. The table records 20,000 to 30,000 distinct CDR3 sequences, around 38% of them present only once. The sequencing used PBMCs, collected before or after stereotactic body radiation therapy (not recorded which). These TCRs come from a donor aged 50 or older with non-small cell lung cancer.

In its sample, this clonotype was seen many times. The chain has TRBV7-9 and TRBJ1-1; D is uncertain. V lost 4 bases and J lost 5, with 14 bases in between. The CDR3 totals 14 residues. Germline values: CDR1 SEHNR, CDR2 FQNEAQ (reference sequence). The CDR3 nucleotides are TGTGCCAGCAGCTCGGCATGGGGAGGGACTGAAGCTTTCTTT. Protein product: CASSSAWGGTEAFF. Full variable domain (missing parts from reference TRBV7-9 and TRBJ1-1): DTGVSQNPRHKITKRGQNVTFRCDPISEHNRLYWYRQTLGQGPEFLTYFQNEAQLEKSRLLSDRFSAERPKGSFSTLEIQRTEQGDSAMYLCASSSAWGGTEAFFGQGTRLTVV.

With respect to this clonotype: This may be a read error, as it is one base from a much larger clone. The chain combines TRBV24-1 with TRBJ2-5, with 7 positions matching TRBD1. The V segment lost 11 bases and the J segment 5 bases; nucleotides outside the gene matches: 10. Per germline, CDR1 KGHDR and CDR2 SFDVKD. This CDR3 is 13 amino acids long. The chain's CDR3 is CANAPTGMETQYF. The CDR3 DNA reads as TGTGCCAACGCCCCGACAGGGATGGAGACCCAGTACTTC.

This clonotype was seen at least ten times. This CDR3 is CASSRQIYEQYF. As DNA, the CDR3 is TGTGCCAGCAGTCGACAGATATACGAGCAGTACTTC. V is TRBV2 and J is TRBJ2-7, with D perhaps matching TRBD1 (5 bases). This CDR3 has 12 residues. Germline V gene data show CDR1 as SNHLY and CDR2 as FYNNEI. The V end lost 5 bases, the J end lost 4 bases, and 9 bases lay between the germline ends.

This clonotype appeared many times. The rearrangement links TRBV30 to TRBJ1-5; 8 bases fit TRBD1. The CDR3 sequence is 15 residues long. From germline, CDR1 is GTSNPN and CDR2 SVGIG (reference sequence). J gave up 2 bases and V 3 bases, and 6 bases lay outside the gene matches. The CDR3 DNA is TGTGCCTGGAGGGCATCGGACAGGGGCAATCAGCCCCAGCATTTT. Translating it yields CAWRASDRGNQPQHF.

This clonotype was detected many times. A read error may account for a junction end that differs from germline. The chain joins TRBV6-5 to TRBJ2-7; D is uncertain. Germline V gene sequence: CDR1 MNHEY, CDR2 SVGAGI. CDR3 size: 13 residues. In DNA, the CDR3 is TGTGCCAGCAGTTTAGACAACTCCTGCGAGCAGTACTTC. Its protein is CASSLDNSCEQYF.

This clonotype was counted at least ten times. The chain uses TRBV4-3 and TRBJ2-5; tentatively, D is TRBD1 or TRBD2 (5 bases each). Germline lookup yields CDR1 LGHNA and CDR2 YSLEER. V was cut by 0 bases and J by 5 bases, with 10 bases left in between. The CDR3 consists of 14 residues. CDR3 in DNA: TGCGCCAGCAGCCAAGAGTTGGGACGCGAGACCCAGTACTTC. Its translation is CASSQELGRETQYF.

Concerning this clonotype: A read error may account for a junction end that differs from germline. The rearrangement uses TRBV2 and TRBJ2-7; TRBD1 agrees at 9 bases. Germline V gene sequence: CDR1 SNHLY, CDR2 FYNNEI. The CDR3 totals 15 residues. CDR3 protein: CASSKRDRVSYERYF. CDR3 nucleotides: TGTGCCAGCAGTAAGAGGGACAGGGTTTCCTACGAGCGGTACTTC.

This clonotype appeared many times. The chain links TRBV20-1 to TRBJ2-3; TRBD2 aligns across 10 bases. Germline loops: CDR1 DFQATT, CDR2 SNEGSKA (reference sequence). The V segment lost 4 bases and the J segment 4 bases; nucleotides outside the gene matches: 2. The CDR3 is 13 residues long. The CDR3 DNA is TGCAGTGCTAAAGCGGGAGGGCCAGATACGCAGTATTTT. As protein: CSAKAGGPDTQYF.

This clonotype has ten or more counts. The chain joins TRBV19 to TRBJ1-4; D is perhaps TRBD1 (5 bases). From germline, CDR1 is LNHDA and CDR2 SQIVND (reference sequence). This CDR3 has 12 amino acids. The V end was cut by 2 bases, the J end by 9 bases, with 7 bases between. The CDR3 nucleotides are TGTGCCAGTAGTATACAGGGTCAAAAACTGTTTTTT. Its protein product is CASSIQGQKLFF.

The rearrangement uses TRBV2 and TRBJ2-3, with D perhaps TRBD2 (5 bases). The CDR3 runs to 14 residues. Trimming took 3 bases from V and 0 from J, leaving 7 bases between them. Germline-derived CDR1 and CDR2 are SNHLY and FYNNEI. The CDR3 sequence: CASSDRTSTDTQYF. The CDR3, as DNA: TGTGCCAGCAGTGACCGGACTAGCACAGATACGCAGTATTTT.

This chain joins TRBV7-9 and TRBJ2-7; perhaps TRBD2 as D (6 bases). CDR3 length: 13 amino acids. Germline V gene lookup returns CDR1 SEHNR and CDR2 FQNEAQ (reference sequence). The ends were cut back, 5 bases at V and 6 bases at J, with 14 bases in the middle. CDR3 nucleotide sequence: TGTGCCAGCAGCCATGGGATGGAGGGCGAGCAGTACTTC. Its protein product is CASSHGMEGEQYF.

In this sample, this clonotype turned up once. A far larger clone is just one base off, so this is likely a read error. The chain carries TRBV6-2 or TRBV6-3 and TRBJ1-6, with a tentative D call TRBD1 (5 bases). CDR1 and CDR2 (germline): MNHEY, SVGEGT. The V and J ends lost 5 bases and 8 bases respectively, with 19 bases between them. The CDR3 runs to 16 residues. CDR3 region: CASSEELTVLDSPLHF. The CDR3 DNA follows: TGTGCCAGCAGTGAAGAGCTGACAGTCCTGGATTCACCCCTCCACTTT.

This clonotype has only one observation. V is TRBV7-6 and J is TRBJ2-2, with D perhaps assigned TRBD1 or TRBD2 (7 bases each). The CDR3 contains 16 residues. In germline, CDR1 is SGHVS, CDR2 FNYEAQ. Between the trimmed V and J ends, which lost 4 bases and 10 bases, there was a span of 22 bases. CDR3 in DNA: TGTGCCAGCAGCTCCCGCAAGTCAGGGGGGGCCGTGGAGCTGTTTTTT. Translating gives CASSSRKSGGAVELFF. The variable domain in full, completed from reference TRBV7-6 and TRBJ2-2, reads GAGVSQSPRYKVTKRGQDVALRCDPISGHVSLYWYRQALGQGPEFLTYFNYEAQQDKSGLPNDRFSAERPEGSISTLTIQRTEQRDSAMYRCASSSRKSGGAVELFFGEGSRLTVL.